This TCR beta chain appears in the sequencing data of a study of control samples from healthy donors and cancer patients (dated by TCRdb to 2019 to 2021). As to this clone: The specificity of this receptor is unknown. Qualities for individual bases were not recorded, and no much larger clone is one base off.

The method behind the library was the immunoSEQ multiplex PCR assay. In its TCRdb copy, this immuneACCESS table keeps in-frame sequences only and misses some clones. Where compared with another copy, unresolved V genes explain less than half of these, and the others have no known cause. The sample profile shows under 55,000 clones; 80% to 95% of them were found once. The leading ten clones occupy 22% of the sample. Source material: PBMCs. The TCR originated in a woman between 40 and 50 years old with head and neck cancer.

The CDR3 reads CASSLEPGRTNEQYF. The DNA sequence is TGCGCCAGCAGCTTGGAACCGGGGAGAACGAACGAGCAGTACTTC. The rearranged chain carries TRBV5-1 and TRBJ2-7; a weak D assignment points to TRBD2 (5 bases agree). Via the germline V gene, CDR1 is SGHRS and CDR2 YFSETQ. The CDR3 contains 15 residues, cysteine and phenylalanine counted. The sequence is cut down to CDR3 DNA, 45 bases in frame from base 1. V drops 0 bases and J drops 5 bases, leaving 15 bases in between.